This T cell receptor (beta chain) was recovered during a study of CD8+ T cells in alopecia areata. Germline CDR1 and CDR2: MNHEY and SMNVEV (reference sequence). This CDR3 contains 12 residues. V lost 5 bases to trimming and J lost 6 bases, with 7 bases between them. Sequencing used cDNA as its template, made by extracting RNA and reverse transcribing it. Assay used: immunoSEQ multiplex PCR; TCRdb lists only in-frame clones, some missing. This sample has about 76,000 clones, with roughly 70% found just once. As for treatment: oral pan-JAK inhibitor, 5-10 mg twice daily. This sequence originates from a human donor with alopecia areata. The V and J genes are TRBV27 and TRBJ2-2, with D maybe TRBD1 (6 bases). The material sequenced was CD8+ T cells sorted from blood, taken at week 24, from a patient treated with tofacitinib. The CDR3 protein is CASSTGSGELFF. In DNA form, the CDR3 reads TGTGCCAGCAGTACAGGGTCCGGGGAGCTGTTTTTT.